This T cell receptor (beta chain) is drawn from a study of T cell responses to AZD1222 COVID-19 vaccine. Study results and caveats: Vaccination with two AZD1222 doses was followed by a rise in Spike-specific TCR breadth and depth. A mostly white British donor set with more females was recruited, and clonal diversity was possibly underestimated. Seropositive AZD1222 recipients at baseline numbered only five or six.

Profiling relied on immunoSEQ multiplex PCR, and the TCRdb table lists in-frame clones only, not all of them. Of approximately 270,000 clones detected, 90% to 95% appear once; the ten largest clones hold around 0.57%. This CDR3 comprises 15 residues. With 6 bases clipped from V and 5 bases from J, the junction kept 12 bases outside the gene matches. Looked up from germline, CDR1 is SGHKS and CDR2 is YYEKEE (reference sequence). As regards this clone: The antigen remains undetermined.

This material consisted of peripheral blood, taken 28 days after the second AZD1222 dose. This receptor was taken from an adult who received the AZD1222 COVID-19 vaccine. The chain links TRBV5-5 to TRBJ2-7; 9 nucleotides line up with TRBD1. CDR3 sequence reads: CASTAWTGDFHEQYF. CDR3 nucleotides: TGTGCCAGCACCGCATGGACAGGGGACTTCCACGAGCAGTACTTC.